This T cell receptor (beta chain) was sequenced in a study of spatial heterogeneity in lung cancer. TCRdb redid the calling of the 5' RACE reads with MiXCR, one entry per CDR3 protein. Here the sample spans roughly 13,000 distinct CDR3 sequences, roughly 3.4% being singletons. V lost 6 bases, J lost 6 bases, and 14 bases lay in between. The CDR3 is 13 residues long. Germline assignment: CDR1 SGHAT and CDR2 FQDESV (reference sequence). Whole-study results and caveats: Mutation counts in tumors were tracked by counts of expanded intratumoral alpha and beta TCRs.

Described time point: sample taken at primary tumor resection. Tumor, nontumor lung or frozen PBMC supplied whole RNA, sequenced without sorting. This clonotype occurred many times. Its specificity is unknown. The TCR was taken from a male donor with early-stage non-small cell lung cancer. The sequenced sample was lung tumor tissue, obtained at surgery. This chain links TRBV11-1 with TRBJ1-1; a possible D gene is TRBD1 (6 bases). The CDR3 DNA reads TGTGCCAGCAGTACAACAGGGATTGCTGAAGCTTTCTTT. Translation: CASSTTGIAEAFF.